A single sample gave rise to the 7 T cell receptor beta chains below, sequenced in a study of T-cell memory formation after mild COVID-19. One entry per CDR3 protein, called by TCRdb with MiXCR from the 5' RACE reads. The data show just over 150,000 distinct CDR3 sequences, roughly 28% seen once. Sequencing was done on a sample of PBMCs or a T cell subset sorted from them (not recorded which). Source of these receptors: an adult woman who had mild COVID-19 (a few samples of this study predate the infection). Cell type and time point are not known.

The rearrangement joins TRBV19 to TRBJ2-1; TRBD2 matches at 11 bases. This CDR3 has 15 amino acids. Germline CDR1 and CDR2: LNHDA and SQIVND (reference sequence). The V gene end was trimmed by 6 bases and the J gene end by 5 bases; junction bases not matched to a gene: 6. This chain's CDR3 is CASRKPGLADNEQFF. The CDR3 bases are TGTGCCAGTAGAAAGCCGGGACTAGCGGACAATGAGCAGTTCTTC. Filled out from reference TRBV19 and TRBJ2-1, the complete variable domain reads DGGITQSPKYLFRKEGQNVTLSCEQNLNHDAMYWYRQDPGQGLRLIYYSQIVNDFQKGDIAEGYSVSREKKESFPLTVTSAQKNPTAFYLCASRKPGLADNEQFFGPGTRLTVL.

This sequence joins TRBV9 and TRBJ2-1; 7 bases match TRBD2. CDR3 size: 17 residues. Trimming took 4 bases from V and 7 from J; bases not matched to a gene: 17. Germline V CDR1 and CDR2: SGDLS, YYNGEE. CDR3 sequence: CASSPRGVGGKGNEQFF. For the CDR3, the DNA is TGTGCCAGCAGCCCCCGAGGCGTGGGGGGGAAGGGGAATGAGCAGTTCTTC. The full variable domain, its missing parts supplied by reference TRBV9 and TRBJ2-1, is DSGVTQTPKHLITATGQRVTLRCSPRSGDLSVYWYQQSLDQGLQFLIQYYNGEERAKGNILERFSAQQFPDLHSELNLSSLELGDSALYFCASSPRGVGGKGNEQFFGPGTRLTVL.

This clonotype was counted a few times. The CDR3 protein is CASSLVAGVDTQYF. The DNA for the CDR3 is TGTGCCAGCAGCTTGGTAGCGGGAGTGGATACGCAGTATTTT. The chain has TRBV5-6 and TRBJ2-3, with 9 nucleotides matching TRBD2. With 0 bases clipped from V and 6 bases from J, the junction kept 2 bases outside the gene matches. Germline CDR1 is SGHDT and CDR2 is YYEEEE. CDR3 length: 14 residues.

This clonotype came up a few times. The CDR3 loop is CASSSSGTEAFF. The CDR3 region has the DNA TGTGCCAGCAGCTCGAGCGGCACTGAAGCTTTCTTT. This sequence joins TRBV7-9 and TRBJ1-1; D is uncertain. Trimming pared 4 bases from V and 4 bases from J, leaving 7 bases between. Germline CDR1 reads SEHNR; CDR2 reads FQNEAQ (reference sequence). The CDR3 runs 12 residues.

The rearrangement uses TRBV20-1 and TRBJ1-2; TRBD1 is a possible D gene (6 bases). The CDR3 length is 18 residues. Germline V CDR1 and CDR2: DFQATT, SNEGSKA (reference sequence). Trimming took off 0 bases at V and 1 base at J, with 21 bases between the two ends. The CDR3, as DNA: TGCAGTGCTAGAGATTTTGACAGGAACCTTTGGAATAACTATGGCTACACCTTC. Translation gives CSARDFDRNLWNNYGYTF.

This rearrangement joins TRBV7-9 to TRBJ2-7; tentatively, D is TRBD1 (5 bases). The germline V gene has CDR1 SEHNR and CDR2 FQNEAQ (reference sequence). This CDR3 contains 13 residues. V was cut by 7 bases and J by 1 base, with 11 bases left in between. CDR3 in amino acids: CASTLDISYEQYF. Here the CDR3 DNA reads TGTGCCAGCACCTTGGACATATCCTACGAGCAGTACTTC.

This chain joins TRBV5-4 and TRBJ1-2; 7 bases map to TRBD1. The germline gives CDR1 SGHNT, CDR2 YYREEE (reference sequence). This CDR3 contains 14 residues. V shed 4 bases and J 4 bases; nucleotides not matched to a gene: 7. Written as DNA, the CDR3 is TGTGCCAGCAGCCCCTGGACAGGCGGCTATGGCTACACCTTC. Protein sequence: CASSPWTGGYGYTF.